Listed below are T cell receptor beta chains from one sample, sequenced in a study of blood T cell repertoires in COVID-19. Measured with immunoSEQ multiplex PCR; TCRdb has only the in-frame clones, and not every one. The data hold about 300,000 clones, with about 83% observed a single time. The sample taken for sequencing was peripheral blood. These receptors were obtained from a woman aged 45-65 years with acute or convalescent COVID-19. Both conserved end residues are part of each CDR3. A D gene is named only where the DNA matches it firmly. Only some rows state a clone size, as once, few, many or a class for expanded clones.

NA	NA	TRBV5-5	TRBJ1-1	CASSSPGFMNTEAFF	TGTGCCAGCAGCTCCCCGGGATTCATGAACACTGAAGCTTTCTTT
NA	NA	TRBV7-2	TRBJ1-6	CASSLRQANSPLHF	TGTGCCAGCAGCCTGCGACAGGCAAATTCACCCCTCCACTTT
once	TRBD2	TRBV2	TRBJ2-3	CASSEARGGDGTDTQYF	TGTGCCAGCAGTGAAGCGCGGGGAGGGGACGGCACAGATACGCAGTATTTT
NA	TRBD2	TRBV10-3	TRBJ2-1	CAISEPDREGHEQFF	TGTGCCATCAGTGAGCCGGACCGGGAGGGCCATGAGCAGTTCTTC
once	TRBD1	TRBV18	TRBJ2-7	CASSPDRGTIEQYF	TGTGCCAGCTCACCGGACAGGGGAACCATCGAGCAGTACTTC
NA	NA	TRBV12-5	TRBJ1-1	CASGLGQLNTEAFF	TGTGCTAGTGGTTTGGGTCAGTTGAACACTGAAGCTTTCTTT
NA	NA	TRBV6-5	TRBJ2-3	CASRGGLPFTDTQYF	TGTGCCAGCAGGGGGGGACTTCCTTTCACAGATACGCAGTATTTT
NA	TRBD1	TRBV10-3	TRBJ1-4	CAISDPDGQGFREKLFF	TGTGCCATCAGTGACCCCGACGGACAGGGGTTTCGGGAAAAACTGTTTTTT
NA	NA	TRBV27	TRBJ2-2	CASSLKDTYTGELFF	TGTGCCAGCAGTTTAAAGGACACCTACACCGGGGAGCTGTTTTTT
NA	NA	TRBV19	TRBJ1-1	CASSRGWANMNTEAFF	TGTGCCAGTAGTCGGGGGTGGGCTAACATGAACACTGAAGCTTTCTTT
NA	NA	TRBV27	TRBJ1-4	CASRRDVKGEKLFF	TGTGCCAGCAGGCGGGACGTTAAGGGGGAAAAACTGTTTTTT
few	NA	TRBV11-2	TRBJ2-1	CASSLKALLTEQFF	TGTGCCAGCAGCTTAAAGGCTCTACTAACTGAGCAGTTCTTC
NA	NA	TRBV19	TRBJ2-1	CASSIGRGYNEQFF	TGTGCCAGTAGTATCGGCAGGGGCTACAATGAGCAGTTCTTC
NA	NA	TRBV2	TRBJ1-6	CASSDRGSPLHF	TGTGCCAGCAGTGACCGGGGATCACCCCTCCACTTT
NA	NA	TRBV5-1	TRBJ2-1	CASRKEDFYNEQFF	TGCGCCAGCAGAAAGGAGGATTTCTACAATGAGCAGTTCTTC
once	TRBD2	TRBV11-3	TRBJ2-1	CASSPGLAGAWHEQFF	TGTGCCAGCAGCCCAGGACTAGCGGGAGCTTGGCATGAGCAGTTCTTC
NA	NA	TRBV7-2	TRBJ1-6	CASTETANSPLHF	TGTGCCAGCACCGAGACAGCAAATTCACCCCTCCACTTT
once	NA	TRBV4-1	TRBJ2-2	CASSQDLTTPPGELFF	TGCGCCAGCAGCCAAGATCTAACCACCCCGCCCGGGGAGCTGTTTTTT
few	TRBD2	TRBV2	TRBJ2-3	CASSGTSGPDTQYF	TGTGCCAGCTCGGGGACTAGCGGCCCAGATACGCAGTATTTT
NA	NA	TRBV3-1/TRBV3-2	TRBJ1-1	CASRANTEAFF	TGTGCCAGCCGCGCAAACACTGAAGCTTTCTTT
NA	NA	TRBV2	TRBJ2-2	CASTQEGDTGELFF	TGTGCCTCGACACAGGAGGGCGACACCGGGGAGCTGTTTTTT
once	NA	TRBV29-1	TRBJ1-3	CSVDISGMGGNTIYF	TGCAGCGTTGATATCTCGGGGATGGGAGGAAACACCATATATTTT
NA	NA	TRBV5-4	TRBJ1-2	CASSPTGYGYTF	TGTGCCAGCAGCCCGACGGGTTATGGCTACACCTTC
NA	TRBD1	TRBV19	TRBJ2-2	CASSTDRDTGELFF	TGTGCCAGTAGTACGGACAGGGACACCGGGGAGCTGTTTTTT
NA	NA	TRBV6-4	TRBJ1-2	CASRGDSRSAGYTF	TGTGCCAGCAGGGGGGACTCCAGGAGCGCTGGCTACACCTTC
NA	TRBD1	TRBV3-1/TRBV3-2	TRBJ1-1	CASSQQGASRAFF	TGTGCCAGCAGCCAACAGGGGGCCTCTAGAGCTTTCTTT
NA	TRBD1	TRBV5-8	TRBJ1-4	CASSFTGGFVATNEKLFF	TGTGCCAGCAGCTTCACAGGGGGCTTTGTTGCAACTAATGAAAAACTGTTTTTT
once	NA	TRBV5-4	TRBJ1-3	CASSKDLSGNTIYF	TGTGCCAGCAGCAAGGACTTATCTGGAAACACCATATATTTT
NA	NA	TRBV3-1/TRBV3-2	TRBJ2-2	CASSQALGNTGELFF	TGTGCCAGCAGCCAAGCTCTCGGGAACACCGGGGAGCTGTTTTTT
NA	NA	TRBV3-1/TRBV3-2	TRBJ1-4	CASSSEVNEKLFF	TGTGCCAGCAGCTCGGAGGTTAATGAAAAACTGTTTTTT
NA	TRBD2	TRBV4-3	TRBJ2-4	CASSQEAGGGNIQYF	TGCGCCAGCAGCCAAGAAGCGGGAGGGGGGAACATTCAGTACTTC
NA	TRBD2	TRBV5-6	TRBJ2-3	CASSLTSGGDTQYF	TGTGCCAGCAGCTTGACTAGCGGGGGGGATACGCAGTATTTT
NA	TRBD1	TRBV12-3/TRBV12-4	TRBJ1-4	CASRTGFHEKLFF	TGTGCCAGCAGGACAGGGTTTCATGAAAAACTGTTTTTT
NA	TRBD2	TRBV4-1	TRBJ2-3	CASSQEWEASGGDTQYF	TGCGCCAGCAGCCAAGAATGGGAGGCTAGCGGAGGGGATACGCAGTATTTT
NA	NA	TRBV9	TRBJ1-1	CASSAIVTGSTEAFF	TGTGCCAGCAGCGCTATCGTTACAGGTAGTACTGAAGCTTTCTTT
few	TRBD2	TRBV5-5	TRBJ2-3	CASSLGLAGGEDTQYF	TGTGCCAGCAGCTTGGGACTAGCGGGAGGTGAAGATACGCAGTATTTT
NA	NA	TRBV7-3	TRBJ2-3	CASSLNSGGADTQYF	TGTGCCAGCAGCTTAAATAGCGGTGGGGCAGATACGCAGTATTTT
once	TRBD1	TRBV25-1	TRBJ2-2	CASSDPRTGNTGELFF	TGTGCCAGCAGTGACCCAAGGACAGGGAACACCGGGGAGCTGTTTTTT
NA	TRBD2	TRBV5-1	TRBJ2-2	CASSLSGELGELFF	TGCGCCAGCAGCTTAAGCGGGGAACTCGGGGAGCTGTTTTTT
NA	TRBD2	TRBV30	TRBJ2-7	CAWSVRLAVHSYEQYF	TGTGCCTGGAGTGTTAGACTAGCGGTCCACTCCTACGAGCAGTACTTC